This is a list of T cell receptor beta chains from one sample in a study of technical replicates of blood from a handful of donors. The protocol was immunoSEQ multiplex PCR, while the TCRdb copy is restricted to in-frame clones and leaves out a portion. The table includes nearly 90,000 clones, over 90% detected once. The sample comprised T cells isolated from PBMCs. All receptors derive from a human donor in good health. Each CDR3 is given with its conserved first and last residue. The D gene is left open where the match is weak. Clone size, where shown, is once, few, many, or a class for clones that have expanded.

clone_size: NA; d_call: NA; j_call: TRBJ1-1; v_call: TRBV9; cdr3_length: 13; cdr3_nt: TGTGCCAGCAGCGTAGTAGGGGACACTGAAGCTTTCTTT; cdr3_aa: CASSVVGDTEAFF
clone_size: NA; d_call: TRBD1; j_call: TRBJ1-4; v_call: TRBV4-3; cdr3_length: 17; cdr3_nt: TGCGCCAGCAGCCTTTCGCCAGGGGGCGCTAGTAATGAAAAACTGTTTTTT; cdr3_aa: CASSLSPGGASNEKLFF
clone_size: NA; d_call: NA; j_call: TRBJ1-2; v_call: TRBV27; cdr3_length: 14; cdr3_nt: TGTGCCAGCAGTCCCGGAGACAGGATCTATGGCTACACCTTC; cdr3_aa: CASSPGDRIYGYTF
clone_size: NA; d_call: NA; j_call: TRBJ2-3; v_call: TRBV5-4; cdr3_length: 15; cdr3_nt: TGTGCCAGCAGCTTGGAGGGACTGAACACAGATACGCAGTATTTT; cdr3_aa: CASSLEGLNTDTQYF
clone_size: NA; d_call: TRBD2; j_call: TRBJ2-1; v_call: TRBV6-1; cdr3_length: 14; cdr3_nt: TGTGCCAGCAGGATAGCGGGAGAGGGCAATGAGCAGTTCTTC; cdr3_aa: CASRIAGEGNEQFF
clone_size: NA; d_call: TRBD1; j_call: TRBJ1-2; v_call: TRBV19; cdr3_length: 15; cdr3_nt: TGTGCCAGTAGTATGAGCAGGGGGCTAATATATGGCTACACCTTC; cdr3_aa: CASSMSRGLIYGYTF
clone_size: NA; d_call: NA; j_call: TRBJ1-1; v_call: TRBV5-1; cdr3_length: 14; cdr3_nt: TGCGCCAGCAGCTCGATGGGACAGAACACTGAAGCTTTCTTT; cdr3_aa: CASSSMGQNTEAFF
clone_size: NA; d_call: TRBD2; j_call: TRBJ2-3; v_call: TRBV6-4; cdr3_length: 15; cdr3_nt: TGTGCCAGCAGTGCCGGGACTAGCGGGACAGATACGCAGTATTTT; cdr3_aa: CASSAGTSGTDTQYF
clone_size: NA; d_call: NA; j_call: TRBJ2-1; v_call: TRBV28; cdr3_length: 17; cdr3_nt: TGTGCCAGCGTTAGGGCGGGACGGGCCCCGATCTACAATGAGCAGTTCTTC; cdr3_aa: CASVRAGRAPIYNEQFF
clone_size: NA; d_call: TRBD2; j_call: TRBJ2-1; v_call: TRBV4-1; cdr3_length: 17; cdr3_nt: TGCGCCAGCAGCCAAGATTACGGGCGGGAGTGGTATAATGAGCAGTTCTTC; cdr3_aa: CASSQDYGREWYNEQFF
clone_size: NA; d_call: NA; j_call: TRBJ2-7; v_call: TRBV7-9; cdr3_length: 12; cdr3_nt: TGTGCCGGAGGACAAACAGGGCGCGAGCAGTACTTC; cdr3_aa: CAGGQTGREQYF
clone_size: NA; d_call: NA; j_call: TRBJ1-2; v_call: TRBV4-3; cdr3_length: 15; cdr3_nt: TGCGCCAGCAGCCAAGACGCTGGGCAGGGTGATGGCTACACCTTC; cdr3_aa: CASSQDAGQGDGYTF
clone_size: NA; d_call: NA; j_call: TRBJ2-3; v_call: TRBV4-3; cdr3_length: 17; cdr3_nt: TGCGCCAGCAGCCAAGCTCGTGATAGCGAGGCCTCAGATACGCAGTATTTT; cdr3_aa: CASSQARDSEASDTQYF
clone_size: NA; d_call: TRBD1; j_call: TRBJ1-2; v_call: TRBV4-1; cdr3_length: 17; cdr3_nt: TGCGCCAGCAGCCAAGATTCGTCCGGGACAGGGGGCTATGGCTACACCTTC; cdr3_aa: CASSQDSSGTGGYGYTF
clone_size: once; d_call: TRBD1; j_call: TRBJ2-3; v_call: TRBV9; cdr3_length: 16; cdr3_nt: TGTGCCAGCAGCTTAAACTCCGGGACAGGGACAGATACGCAGTATTTT; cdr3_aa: CASSLNSGTGTDTQYF